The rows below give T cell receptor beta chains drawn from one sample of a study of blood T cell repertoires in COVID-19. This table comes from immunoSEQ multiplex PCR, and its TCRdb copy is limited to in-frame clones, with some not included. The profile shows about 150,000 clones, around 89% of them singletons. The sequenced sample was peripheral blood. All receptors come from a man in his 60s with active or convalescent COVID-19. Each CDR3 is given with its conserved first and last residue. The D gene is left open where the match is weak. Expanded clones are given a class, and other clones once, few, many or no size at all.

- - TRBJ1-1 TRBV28 CASITLNTEAFF TGTGCCAGCATCACCCTAAACACTGAAGCTTTCTTT
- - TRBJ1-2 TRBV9 CASSVALDADGGDGYTF TGTGCCAGCAGCGTAGCTCTAGATGCTGACGGGGGAGATGGCTACACCTTC
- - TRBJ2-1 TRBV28 CASGSVTYNEQFF TGTGCCAGCGGGAGTGTAACCTACAATGAGCAGTTCTTC
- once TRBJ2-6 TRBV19 CASSITTDPSSGANVLTF TGTGCCAGTAGTATCACAACAGACCCCAGCTCTGGGGCCAACGTCCTGACTTTC
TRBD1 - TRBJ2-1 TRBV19 CATKIPGQGRDEQFF TGTGCCACTAAGATCCCCGGACAGGGAAGGGATGAGCAGTTCTTC
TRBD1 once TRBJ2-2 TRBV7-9 CASSTWTGTNTGELFF TGTGCCAGCAGCACCTGGACAGGGACGAACACCGGGGAGCTGTTTTTT
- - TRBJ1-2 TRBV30 CAWSSSGGDYGYTF TGTGCCTGGAGCTCGTCCGGGGGGGACTATGGCTACACCTTC
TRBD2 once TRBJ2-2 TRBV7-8 CASSRGLAGTGELFF TGTGCCAGCAGCCGCGGACTAGCGGGCACCGGGGAGCTGTTTTTT
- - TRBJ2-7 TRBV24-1 CATSDSGGGELREQYF TGTGCCACCAGTGATTCTGGGGGGGGCGAGTTGCGCGAGCAGTACTTC
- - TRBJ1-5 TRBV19 CAIGGGTNSNQPQHF TGTGCCATCGGGGGGGGGACTAATAGCAATCAGCCCCAGCATTTT
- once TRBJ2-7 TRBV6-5 CASLLTVGYEQYF TGTGCCAGCCTTCTGACAGTGGGCTACGAGCAGTACTTC
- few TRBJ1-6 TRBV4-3 CASSQDSRAFNSPLHF TGCGCCAGCAGCCAAGATTCCAGGGCCTTTAATTCACCCCTCCACTTT
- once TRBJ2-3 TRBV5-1 CASSLASVNTDTQYF TGCGCCAGCAGCTTGGCTAGCGTCAACACAGATACGCAGTATTTT
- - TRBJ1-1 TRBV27 CASRNLGSSKRNTEAFF TGTGCCAGCAGAAACCTCGGTTCTTCTAAGAGGAACACTGAAGCTTTCTTT